Below are 20 T cell receptor beta chains sequenced from a single sample in a study of blood T cell repertoires in COVID-19. Repertoires were generated with immunoSEQ multiplex PCR, while TCRdb's copy carries only in-frame clones and drops some. This table has approximately 190,000 clones, 82% appearing once. Sequencing was done on a sample of peripheral blood. The receptor source for this set is a woman aged 60-75 years with COVID-19, enrolled during active disease.

Here the CDR3 reads CASSLQGVLKDEQYF. Written as DNA, the CDR3 is TGTGCCAGCAGCTTACAGGGGGTTCTAAAAGACGAGCAGTACTTC. The chain combines TRBV5-5 with TRBJ2-7, with 8 nucleotides matching TRBD1. The CDR3 extends over 15 amino acids. In germline, CDR1 is SGHKS, CDR2 YYEKEE (reference sequence). Trimming removed 2 bases from V and 5 bases from J; junction bases left unmatched: 9.

The J gene is TRBJ1-3, the V gene TRBV5-6; tentatively, D is TRBD1 (6 bases). Germline lookup yields CDR1 SGHDT and CDR2 YYEEEE. The germline V and J ends were trimmed by 4 bases and 4 bases, with 15 bases remaining between them. The CDR3 spans 15 residues. For the CDR3, the DNA is TGTGCCAGCAGCCGCGGACAGCTCACGGGAAACACCATATATTTT. Residues: CASSRGQLTGNTIYF.

The chain employs TRBV20-1 and TRBJ2-7; D perhaps matches TRBD2 (6 bases). Per the germline V gene, CDR1 is DFQATT and CDR2 is SNEGSKA (reference sequence). The CDR3 covers 11 residues. V lost 3 bases to trimming and J lost 6 bases, with 9 bases between them. CDR3 loop: CSASGGLEQYV. In DNA, the CDR3 is TGCAGTGCTAGTGGAGGGCTCGAGCAGTACGTC.

In this sample, this clone turned up a few times. The chain couples TRBV18 to TRBJ2-7; TRBD1 matches at 11 bases. The length of the CDR3 is 15 residues. Germline CDR1 KGHSH, CDR2 LQKENI. J was trimmed by 4 bases and V by 2 bases; bases with no gene match: 4. CDR3 amino acids: CASSPIGTGGYEQYF. CDR3 bases: TGTGCCAGCTCACCAATAGGGACAGGGGGTTACGAGCAGTACTTC.

V usage is TRBV19 and J usage is TRBJ1-1; D may be TRBD1 (5 bases). Germline V gene lookup returns CDR1 LNHDA and CDR2 SQIVND (reference sequence). The CDR3 has 15 residues. The ends were cut back, 1 base at V and 1 base at J, with 10 bases in the middle. Here the CDR3 DNA reads TGTGCCAGTAGTATAGTCCAGGGTGGGAACACTGAAGCTTTCTTT. It yields the protein CASSIVQGGNTEAFF.

This rearrangement joins TRBV5-1 to TRBJ2-7; TRBD2 agrees at 11 bases. Germline V gene data show CDR1 as SGHRS and CDR2 as YFSETQ. V was pared by 1 base and J by 1 base, with 10 bases of the junction left unmatched. This CDR3 has 18 residues. Here the CDR3 reads CASSLIAGGPRGSYEQYF. Written as DNA, the CDR3 is TGCGCCAGCAGCTTGATAGCGGGAGGGCCCCGTGGGTCCTACGAGCAGTACTTC.

The rearrangement uses TRBV28 and TRBJ1-1; 8 bases agree with TRBD1. The J segment lost 5 bases and the V segment lost 1 base, leaving 12 bases of the junction unmatched. Germline CDR1 and CDR2: MDHEN and SYDVKM. The CDR3 is 17 amino acids. DNA of the CDR3: TGTGCCAGCAGTTTATTGGGTGCCGGACAGGGACTTACTGAAGCTTTCTTT. Translating gives CASSLLGAGQGLTEAFF.

This clone was detected once. V gene TRBV21-1 combines with J gene TRBJ2-1; the table's D call, TRBD2, has no DNA check behind it. TRBV21-1 is labeled a pseudogene. The CDR3 consists of 17 residues. For the CDR3, the DNA is TGTGCCAGCAGCAAAGTCTCAGCGGGGGGGATGAACAATGAGCAGTTCTTC. Its translation is CASSKVSAGGMNNEQFF.

This clone was detected only once. The chain carries TRBV6-2 or TRBV6-3 and TRBJ1-5, with D maybe TRBD1 (5 bases). CDR3 length equals 17 residues. V dropped 4 bases and J dropped 1 base, with 17 bases sitting between them. Germline V gives CDR1 MNHEY, CDR2 SVGEGT. The chain's CDR3 is CASSSLLGGGSNQPQHF. In nucleotides, the CDR3 is TGTGCCAGCAGTTCGTTGCTGGGGGGGGGAAGCAATCAGCCCCAGCATTTT.

This chain uses TRBV7-9 with TRBJ1-6; TRBD1 aligns across 11 bases. Germline lookup yields CDR1 SEHNR and CDR2 FQNEAQ (reference sequence). The length of the CDR3 is 14 residues. J gave up 9 bases and V 6 bases, and 4 bases lay outside the gene matches. The DNA of the CDR3 is TGTGCCAGCAGTCTCGGGACAGGGGGTTCACCCCTCCACTTT. It yields the protein CASSLGTGGSPLHF.

V is TRBV7-9 and J is TRBJ2-2; possibly TRBD2 for D (6 bases). This CDR3 has 15 residues. Deletions cut 1 base from V and 4 bases from J, with 10 bases between. CDR1 and CDR2 (germline): SEHNR, FQNEAQ (reference sequence). CDR3 in amino acids: CASSLGRVSTGELFF. CDR3 coding DNA: TGTGCCAGCAGCTTAGGGAGGGTGAGCACCGGGGAGCTGTTTTTT.

This clone turned up a few times. The gene calls are TRBV11-3 and TRBJ1-1; D unclear. Germline CDR1 and CDR2: SGHNT and YENEEA. Trimming shortened V by 5 bases and J by 2 bases, and 9 bases separated the two germline ends. This CDR3 has 13 residues. CDR3: CASSEDTNTEAFF. The CDR3 bases are TGTGCCAGCAGCGAAGACACAAACACTGAAGCTTTCTTT.

V and J are TRBV2 and TRBJ2-1; a possible D gene is TRBD1 (6 bases). Between the trimmed V and J ends, which lost 9 bases and 0 bases, there was a span of 15 bases. The CDR3 covers 15 residues. Germline assignment: CDR1 SNHLY and CDR2 FYNNEI. The CDR3 protein is CASFFDRSSYNEQFF. The CDR3 bases are TGTGCCAGTTTCTTTGACAGGAGCTCCTACAATGAGCAGTTCTTC.

This clone came up once. The chain combines TRBV14 with TRBJ2-7, with TRBD1 matching 7 bases. CDR1 SGHDN and CDR2 FVKESK come from the germline V gene. The CDR3 totals 15 residues. Trimming cost V 5 bases and J 0 bases; bases outside gene matches: 7. Here the CDR3 reads CASSAQTGSSYEQYV. CDR3 coding DNA: TGTGCCAGCAGCGCACAGACAGGGAGCTCCTACGAGCAGTACGTC.

The chain combines TRBV28 with TRBJ1-1, with a tentative D call TRBD1 (5 bases). Germline CDR1 is MDHEN and CDR2 is SYDVKM. The CDR3 spans 15 residues. V lost 5 bases to trimming and J lost 0 bases, with 13 bases between them. The CDR3 here is CASSGRQNMNTEAFF. The DNA of the CDR3 is TGTGCCAGCAGTGGTCGACAGAATATGAACACTGAAGCTTTCTTT.

V usage is TRBV28 and J usage is TRBJ2-3, with no clear D. Germline CDR1 and CDR2: MDHEN and SYDVKM. The CDR3 spans 14 residues. Deletions cut 6 bases from V and 4 bases from J, with 14 bases between. CDR3 in amino acids: CASSLSISADTQYF. CDR3 bases: TGTGCCAGCAGCCTTAGCATCAGTGCAGATACGCAGTATTTT.

This sequence joins TRBV2 and TRBJ2-1; 7 nucleotides align to TRBD1. The CDR3 has 13 residues. CDR1 and CDR2 from the germline V gene are SNHLY and FYNNEI. J was trimmed by 5 bases and V by 7 bases; bases with no gene match: 5. CDR3 DNA: TGTGCCAGCATGGGACAGCTCAACAATGAGCAGTTCTTC. Protein: CASMGQLNNEQFF.

The chain uses TRBV7-2 and TRBJ2-1, with TRBD1 identical over 7 bases. V shed 5 bases, J shed 8 bases, and the junction held 6 bases outside the gene matches. CDR3 length equals 13 residues. Germline V gene data show CDR1 as SGHTA and CDR2 as FQGNSA. CDR3 nucleotides: TGTGCCAGCAGCCAAGACAGGGTCGATGAGCAGTTCTTC. Protein sequence: CASSQDRVDEQFF. Together with reference TRBV7-2 and TRBJ2-1, the CDR3 gives the full variable domain: GAGVSQSPSNKVTEKGKDVELRCDPISGHTALYWYRQSLGQGLEFLIYFQGNSAPDKSGLPSDRFSAERTGGSVSTLTIQRTQQEDSAVYLCASSQDRVDEQFFGPGTRLTVL.

This rearrangement joins TRBV4-3 to TRBJ2-3; 8 bases match TRBD2. The length of the CDR3 is 16 residues. The germline CDR1 and CDR2 sequences are LGHNA and YSLEER. Losses at the gene ends were 1 base for V and 1 base for J; bases not matched to a gene: 4. CDR3 sequence (DNA): TGCGCCAGCAGCCAAGGTCTAGCGGGCGGCACAGATACGCAGTATTTT. Translated: CASSQGLAGGTDTQYF.

V usage is TRBV6-5 and J usage is TRBJ2-1, with 8 nucleotides matching TRBD2. V dropped 2 bases and J dropped 9; count of bases not matched to a gene: 12. The germline gives CDR1 MNHEY, CDR2 SVGAGI. The CDR3 contains 16 residues. The CDR3 is CASSYPVARGESEQFF. Written as DNA, the CDR3 is TGTGCCAGCAGTTACCCGGTCGCGCGGGGGGAGTCTGAGCAGTTCTTC.